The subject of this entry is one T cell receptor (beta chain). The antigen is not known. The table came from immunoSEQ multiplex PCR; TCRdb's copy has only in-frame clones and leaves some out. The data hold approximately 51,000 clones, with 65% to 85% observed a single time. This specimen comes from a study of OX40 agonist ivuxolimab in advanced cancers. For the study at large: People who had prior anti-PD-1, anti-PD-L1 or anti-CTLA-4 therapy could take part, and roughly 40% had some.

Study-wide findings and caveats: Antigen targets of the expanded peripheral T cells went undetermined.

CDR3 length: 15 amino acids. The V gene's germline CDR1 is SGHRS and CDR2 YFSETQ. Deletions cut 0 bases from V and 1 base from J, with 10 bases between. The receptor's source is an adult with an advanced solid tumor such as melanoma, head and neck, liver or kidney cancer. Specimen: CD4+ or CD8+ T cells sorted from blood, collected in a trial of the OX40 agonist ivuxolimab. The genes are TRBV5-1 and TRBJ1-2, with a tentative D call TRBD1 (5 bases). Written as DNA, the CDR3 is TGCGCCAGCAGCTTGGAGGGACGGAGTAACTATGGCTACACCTTC. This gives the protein CASSLEGRSNYGYTF. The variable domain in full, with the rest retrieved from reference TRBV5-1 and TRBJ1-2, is KAGVTQTPRYLIKTRGQQVTLSCSPISGHRSVSWYQQTPGQGLQFLFEYFSETQRNKGNFPGRFSGRQFSNSRSEMNVSTLELGDSALYLCASSLEGRSNYGYTFGSGTRLTVV.